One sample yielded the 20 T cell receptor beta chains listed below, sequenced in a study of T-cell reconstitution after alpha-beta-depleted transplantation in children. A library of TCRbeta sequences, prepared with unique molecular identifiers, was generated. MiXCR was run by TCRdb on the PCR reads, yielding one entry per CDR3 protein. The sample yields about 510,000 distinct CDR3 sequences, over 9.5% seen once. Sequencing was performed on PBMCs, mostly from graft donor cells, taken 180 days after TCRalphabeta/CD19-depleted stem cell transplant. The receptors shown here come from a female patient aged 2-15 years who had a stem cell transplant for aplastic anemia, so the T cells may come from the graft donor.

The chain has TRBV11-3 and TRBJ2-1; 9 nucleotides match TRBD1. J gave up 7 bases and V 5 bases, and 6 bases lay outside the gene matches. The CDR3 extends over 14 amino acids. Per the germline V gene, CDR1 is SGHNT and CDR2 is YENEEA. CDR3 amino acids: CASSPGQGWNEQFF. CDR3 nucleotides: TGTGCCAGCAGCCCGGGACAGGGCTGGAATGAGCAGTTCTTC.

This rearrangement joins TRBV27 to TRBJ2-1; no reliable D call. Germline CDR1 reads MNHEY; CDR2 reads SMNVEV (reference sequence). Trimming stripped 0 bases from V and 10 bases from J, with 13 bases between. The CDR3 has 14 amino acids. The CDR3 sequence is CASSLSSSRSEQFF. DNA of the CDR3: TGTGCCAGCAGTTTATCGTCTTCCAGGTCAGAGCAGTTCTTC.

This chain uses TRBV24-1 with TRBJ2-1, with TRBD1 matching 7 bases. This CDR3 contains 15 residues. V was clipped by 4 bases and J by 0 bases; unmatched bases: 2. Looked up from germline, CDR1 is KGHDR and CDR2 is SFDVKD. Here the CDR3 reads CATSEQGSSYNEQFF. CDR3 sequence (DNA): TGTGCCACCAGTGAACAGGGGAGCTCCTACAATGAGCAGTTCTTC.

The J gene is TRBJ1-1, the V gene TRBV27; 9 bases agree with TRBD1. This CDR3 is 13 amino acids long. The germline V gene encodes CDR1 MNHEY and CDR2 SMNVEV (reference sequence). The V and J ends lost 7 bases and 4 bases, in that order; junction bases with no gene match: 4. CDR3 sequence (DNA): TGTGCCAGCACCGGACAGGGGAGCACTGAAGCTTTCTTT. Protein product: CASTGQGSTEAFF.

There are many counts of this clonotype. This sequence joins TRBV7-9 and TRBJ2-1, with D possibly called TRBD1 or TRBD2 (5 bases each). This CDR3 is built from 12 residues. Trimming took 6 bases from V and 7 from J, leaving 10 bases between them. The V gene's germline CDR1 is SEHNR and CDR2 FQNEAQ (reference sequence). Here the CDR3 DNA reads TGTGCCAGCAGGGGGGATCCTAATGAGCAGTTCTTC. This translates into CASRGDPNEQFF.

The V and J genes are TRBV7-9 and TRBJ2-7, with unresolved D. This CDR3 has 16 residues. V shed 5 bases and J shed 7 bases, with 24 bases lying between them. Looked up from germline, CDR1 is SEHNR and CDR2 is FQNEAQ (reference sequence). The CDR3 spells CASSPAMWVNNVEQYV. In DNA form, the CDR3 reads TGTGCCAGCAGCCCCGCGATGTGGGTGAATAATGTAGAGCAGTACGTC.

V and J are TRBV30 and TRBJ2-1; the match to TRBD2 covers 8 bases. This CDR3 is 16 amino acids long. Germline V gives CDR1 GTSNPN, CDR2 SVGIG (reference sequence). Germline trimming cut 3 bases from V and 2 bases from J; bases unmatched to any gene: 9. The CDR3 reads CAWSIGGTRAYNEQFF. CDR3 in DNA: TGTGCCTGGAGCATTGGAGGGACTAGGGCCTACAATGAGCAGTTCTTC.

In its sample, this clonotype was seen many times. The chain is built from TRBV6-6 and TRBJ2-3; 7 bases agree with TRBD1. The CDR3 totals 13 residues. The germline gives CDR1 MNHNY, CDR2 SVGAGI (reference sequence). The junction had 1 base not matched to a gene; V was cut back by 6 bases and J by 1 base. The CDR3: CASRQGGTDTQYF. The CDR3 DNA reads TGTGCCAGCAGGCAGGGGGGCACAGATACGCAGTATTTT.

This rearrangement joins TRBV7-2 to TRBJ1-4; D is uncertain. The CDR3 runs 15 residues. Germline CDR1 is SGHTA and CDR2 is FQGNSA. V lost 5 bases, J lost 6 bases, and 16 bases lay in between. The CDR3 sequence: CASSPLPGVYEKLFF. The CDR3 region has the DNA TGTGCCAGCAGCCCCCTTCCGGGAGTATATGAAAAACTGTTTTTT.

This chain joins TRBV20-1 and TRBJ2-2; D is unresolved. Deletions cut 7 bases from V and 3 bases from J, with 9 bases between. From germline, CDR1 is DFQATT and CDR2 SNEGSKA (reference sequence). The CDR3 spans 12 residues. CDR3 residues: CSVRRYTGELFF. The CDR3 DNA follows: TGCAGTGTTCGCCGGTACACCGGGGAGCTGTTTTTT.

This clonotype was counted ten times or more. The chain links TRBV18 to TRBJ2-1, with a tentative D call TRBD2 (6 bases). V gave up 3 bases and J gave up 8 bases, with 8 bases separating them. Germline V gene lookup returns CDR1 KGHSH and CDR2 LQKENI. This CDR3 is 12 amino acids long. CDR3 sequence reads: CASSPWGDEQFF. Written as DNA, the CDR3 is TGTGCCAGCTCACCCTGGGGGGATGAGCAGTTCTTC. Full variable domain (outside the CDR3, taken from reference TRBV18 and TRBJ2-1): NAGVMQNPRHLVRRRGQEARLRCSPMKGHSHVYWYRQLPEEGLKFMVYLQKENIIDESGMPKERFSAEFPKEGPSILRIQQVVRGDSAAYFCASSPWGDEQFFGPGTRLTVL.

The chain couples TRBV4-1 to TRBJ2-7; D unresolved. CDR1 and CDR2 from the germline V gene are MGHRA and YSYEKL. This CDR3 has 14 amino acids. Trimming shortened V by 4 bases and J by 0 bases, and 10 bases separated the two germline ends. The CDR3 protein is CASSPTVLSYEQYF. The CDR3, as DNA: TGCGCCAGCAGCCCAACGGTCCTCTCCTACGAGCAGTACTTC.

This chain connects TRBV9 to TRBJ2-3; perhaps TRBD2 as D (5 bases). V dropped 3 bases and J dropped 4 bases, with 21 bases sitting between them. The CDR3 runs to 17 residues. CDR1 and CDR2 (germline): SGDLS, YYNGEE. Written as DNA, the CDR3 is TGTGCCAGCAGCGCCGTTTCTGCGGGCCCGAGAGCAGATACGCAGTATTTT. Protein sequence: CASSAVSAGPRADTQYF.

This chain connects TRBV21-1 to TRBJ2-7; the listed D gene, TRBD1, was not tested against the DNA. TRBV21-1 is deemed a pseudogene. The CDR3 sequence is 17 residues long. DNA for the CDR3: TGTGCCAGCAGCAAAGGGGGTATATGGGACGGACCCTACGAGCAGTACTTC. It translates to CASSKGGIWDGPYEQYF.

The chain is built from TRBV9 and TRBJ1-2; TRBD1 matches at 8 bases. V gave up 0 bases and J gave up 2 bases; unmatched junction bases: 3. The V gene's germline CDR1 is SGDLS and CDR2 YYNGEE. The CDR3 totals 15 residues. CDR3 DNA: TGTGCCAGCAGCGTAGAGGACAGGGTAAACTATGGCTACACCTTC. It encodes CASSVEDRVNYGYTF.

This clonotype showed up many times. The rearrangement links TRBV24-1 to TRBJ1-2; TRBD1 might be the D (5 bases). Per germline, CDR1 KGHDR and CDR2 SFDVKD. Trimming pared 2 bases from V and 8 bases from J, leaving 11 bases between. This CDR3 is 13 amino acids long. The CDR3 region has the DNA TGTGCCACCAGTGATTGGCAGGGAGGGGGCTACACCTTC. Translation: CATSDWQGGGYTF.

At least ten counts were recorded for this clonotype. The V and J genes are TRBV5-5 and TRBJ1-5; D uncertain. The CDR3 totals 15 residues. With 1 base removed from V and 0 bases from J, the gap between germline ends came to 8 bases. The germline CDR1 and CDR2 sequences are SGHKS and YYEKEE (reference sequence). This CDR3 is CASSLWGNSNQPQHF. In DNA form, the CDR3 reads TGTGCCAGCAGCTTGTGGGGAAATAGCAATCAGCCCCAGCATTTT. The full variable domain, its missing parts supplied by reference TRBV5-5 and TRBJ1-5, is DAGVTQSPTHLIKTRGQQVTLRCSPISGHKSVSWYQQVLGQGPQFIFQYYEKEERGRGNFPDRFSARQFPNYSSELNVNALLLGDSALYLCASSLWGNSNQPQHFGDGTRLSIL.

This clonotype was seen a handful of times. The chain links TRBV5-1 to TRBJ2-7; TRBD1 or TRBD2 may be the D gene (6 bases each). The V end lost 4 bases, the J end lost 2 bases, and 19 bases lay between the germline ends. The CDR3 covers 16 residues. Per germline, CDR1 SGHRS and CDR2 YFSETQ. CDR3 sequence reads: CASSPPNRGAAYEQYF. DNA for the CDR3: TGCGCCAGCAGCCCACCCAATAGGGGGGCAGCCTACGAGCAGTACTTC.

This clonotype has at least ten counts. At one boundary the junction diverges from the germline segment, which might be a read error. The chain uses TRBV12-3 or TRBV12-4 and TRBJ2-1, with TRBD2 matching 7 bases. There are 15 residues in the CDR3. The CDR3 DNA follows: TGTGCCAGCACCACACGTGGGGGGGGACCAAATGATCAGTTCTTC. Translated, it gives CASTTRGGGPNDQFF.

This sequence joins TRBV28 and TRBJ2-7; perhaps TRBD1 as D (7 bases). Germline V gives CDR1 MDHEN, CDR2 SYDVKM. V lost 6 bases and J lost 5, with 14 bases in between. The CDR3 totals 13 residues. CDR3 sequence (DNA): TGTGCCAGCAGCCCCCCAGGGGGGCACGAGCAGTACGTC. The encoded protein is CASSPPGGHEQYV.